One sample yielded the 28 T cell receptor beta chains listed below, sequenced in a study of blood T cell repertoires in COVID-19. Assay used: immunoSEQ multiplex PCR; TCRdb lists only in-frame clones, some missing. The top ten clones hold about 2.4% of a sample with under 150,000 clones, about 86% of them seen once. The sequencing input was PBMCs or T cells enriched from blood (not recorded which). The receptors derive from a man between 35 and 55 years old with acute COVID-19.

This clone was picked up a small number of times. V is TRBV6-4 and J is TRBJ1-6; tentatively, D is TRBD1 (6 bases). The CDR3 extends over 14 amino acids. Germline-derived CDR1 and CDR2 are MRHNA and SNTAGT. Trimming stripped 3 bases from V and 10 bases from J, with 13 bases between. The CDR3 nucleotides read TGTGCCAGCAGTGATTCTCTCGGACAGTCACCCCTCCACTTT. Encoded protein: CASSDSLGQSPLHF.

The chain joins TRBV30 to TRBJ1-1, with a weak D call TRBD1 (5 bases). The CDR3 is made up of 13 amino acids. Germline-derived CDR1 and CDR2 are GTSNPN and SVGIG (reference sequence). Deletions cut 2 bases from V and 4 bases from J, with 11 bases between. CDR3 protein: CAWSRQGGTEAFF. As DNA, the CDR3 is TGTGCCTGGAGTAGGCAGGGAGGCACTGAAGCTTTCTTT.

The gene calls are TRBV2 and TRBJ2-3, with TRBD1 matching over 9 bases. J gave up 2 bases and V 6 bases, and 3 bases lay outside the gene matches. CDR3 length: 14 residues. CDR1 is SNHLY and CDR2 is FYNNEI in the germline V gene. The CDR3 DNA sequence: TGTGCCAGCAGCTCACAGGGGGCCACAGATACGCAGTATTTT. Amino acid sequence: CASSSQGATDTQYF.

The CDR3 nucleotides read TGTGCCAGCTCACCCGGAGGGGGGGGCGAGCAGTACTTC. Translating gives CASSPGGGGEQYF. The chain carries TRBV18 and TRBJ2-7; D perhaps matches TRBD2 (7 bases). Germline V gene lookup returns CDR1 KGHSH and CDR2 LQKENI. The V end was cut by 3 bases, the J end by 6 bases, with 12 bases between. CDR3 length: 13 residues.

A note on this clone: The same CDR3 can be traced to other DNA sequences in this sample. This chain connects TRBV29-1 to TRBJ1-2, with D perhaps TRBD1 (5 bases). The CDR3 spans 11 residues. Trimming took off 4 bases at V and 4 bases at J, with 7 bases between the two ends. Germline V lookup: CDR1 SQVTM, CDR2 ANQGSEA. CDR3 protein: CSVGGGYGYTF. The CDR3 bases are TGCAGCGTTGGCGGGGGCTATGGCTACACCTTC.

The rearrangement links TRBV19 to TRBJ2-2; D is perhaps TRBD2 (6 bases). The germline gives CDR1 LNHDA, CDR2 SQIVND (reference sequence). The CDR3 covers 15 residues. Trimming shortened V by 7 bases and J by 4 bases, and 16 bases separated the two germline ends. The CDR3 loop reads CASTPEGRSTGELFF. DNA of the CDR3: TGTGCCAGTACCCCGGAGGGGAGGAGCACCGGGGAGCTGTTTTTT.

The table lists this clone with a count of one. The chain joins TRBV29-1 to TRBJ1-2, with D possibly matching TRBD1 (5 bases). The ends were cut back, 2 bases at V and 2 bases at J, with 9 bases in the middle. The germline V gene has CDR1 SQVTM and CDR2 ANQGSEA. The CDR3 runs to 13 residues. The DNA for the CDR3 is TGCAGCGTTGAAATACGACAGAACTATGGCTACACCTTC. Translated, it gives CSVEIRQNYGYTF.

This clone appeared a single time. This sequence joins TRBV5-1 and TRBJ1-5, with a weak D call TRBD1 (6 bases). This CDR3 has 16 amino acids. The V end lost 4 bases, the J end lost 3 bases, and 17 bases lay between the germline ends. Germline V gene sequence: CDR1 SGHRS, CDR2 YFSETQ. The CDR3 loop reads CASSPLPGVANQPQHF. CDR3 sequence (DNA): TGCGCCAGCAGCCCCCTGCCAGGGGTTGCCAATCAGCCCCAGCATTTT.

This chain uses TRBV5-1 with TRBJ1-1; D gene uncertain. V was cut by 3 bases and J by 3 bases, with 12 bases left in between. CDR1 is SGHRS, CDR2 YFSETQ, per germline. The CDR3 totals 14 residues. The CDR3 here is CASSSYDGDTEAFF. The CDR3 DNA reads as TGCGCCAGCAGCTCTTACGACGGGGACACTGAAGCTTTCTTT. Full variable domain (missing parts from reference TRBV5-1 and TRBJ1-1): KAGVTQTPRYLIKTRGQQVTLSCSPISGHRSVSWYQQTPGQGLQFLFEYFSETQRNKGNFPGRFSGRQFSNSRSEMNVSTLELGDSALYLCASSSYDGDTEAFFGQGTRLTVV.

This clone was found a few times. The sample contains more than one DNA sequence encoding this CDR3. The rearrangement uses TRBV7-3 and TRBJ2-5, with 14 bases fitting TRBD2. V shed 3 bases, J shed 5 bases, and the junction held 5 bases outside the gene matches. The CDR3 has 16 amino acids. Germline loops: CDR1 SGHTA, CDR2 FQGTGA. CDR3 amino acids: CASSLGLAGEVETQYF. The CDR3 DNA reads TGTGCCAGCAGCTTGGGACTAGCGGGAGAGGTCGAGACCCAGTACTTC.

The chain links TRBV19 to TRBJ2-1; 8 nucleotides align to TRBD2. V trimming: 4 bases; J trimming: 7 bases; junction bases outside the gene matches: 3. The CDR3 sequence is 13 residues long. Germline V lookup: CDR1 LNHDA, CDR2 SQIVND (reference sequence). The CDR3 region is CASSTTSGNEQFF. In DNA form, the CDR3 reads TGTGCCAGTAGTACTACTAGCGGTAATGAGCAGTTCTTC.

The rearrangement joins TRBV5-1 to TRBJ2-1; TRBD1 might be the D (6 bases). Germline values: CDR1 SGHRS, CDR2 YFSETQ. CDR3 length: 13 residues. V was trimmed by 3 bases and J by 12 bases, leaving 16 bases between them. The CDR3 DNA sequence: TGCGCCAGCAGCTCCCAGGGGCAGGGAGTGCAGTTCTTC. It is translated as CASSSQGQGVQFF.

The chain links TRBV9 to TRBJ1-1; possibly TRBD1 for D (6 bases). Deletions cut 2 bases from V and 3 bases from J, with 23 bases between. This CDR3 spans 18 amino acids. The germline V gene encodes CDR1 SGDLS and CDR2 YYNGEE. The CDR3 is CASSVGKRLQGTYTEAFF. DNA for the CDR3: TGTGCCAGCAGCGTGGGTAAGAGATTACAGGGAACGTACACTGAAGCTTTCTTT.

The chain combines TRBV25-1 with TRBJ1-3; D gene uncertain. V shed 4 bases and J shed 0 bases, with 13 bases lying between them. Per germline, CDR1 MGHDK and CDR2 SYGVNS. CDR3 size: 16 residues. The CDR3 protein is CASSVGGAGSGNTIYF. In nucleotides, the CDR3 is TGTGCCAGCAGTGTAGGAGGCGCTGGCTCTGGAAACACCATATATTTT.

CDR3 sequence (DNA): TGTGCCAGCGCGGACCCGGACAGATATAAAGAGACCCAGTACTTC. Translating gives CASADPDRYKETQYF. The chain combines TRBV6-1 with TRBJ2-5, with D tentatively TRBD1 (6 bases). Germline-derived CDR1 and CDR2 are MNHNS and SASEGT. This CDR3 has 15 amino acids. V shed 8 bases and J shed 3 bases, with 19 bases lying between them.

The rearrangement uses TRBV15 and TRBJ2-7; D call uncertain. Trimming pared 0 bases from V and 0 bases from J, leaving 9 bases between. Germline CDR1 LNHNV, CDR2 YYDKDF (reference sequence). CDR3 size: 15 residues. The DNA for the CDR3 is TGTGCCACCAGCAGAGATCAAACTGACTCCTACGAGCAGTACTTC. Its translation: CATSRDQTDSYEQYF.

This chain links TRBV6-5 with TRBJ1-1, with a possible D match to TRBD1 (5 bases). V was shortened by 5 bases and J by 1 base, with 11 bases between the two germline ends. Germline V gene lookup returns CDR1 MNHEY and CDR2 SVGAGI. The CDR3 is 14 amino acids. Here the CDR3 reads CASSPFQGNTEAFF. The CDR3 region has the DNA TGTGCCAGCAGTCCTTTTCAGGGGAACACTGAAGCTTTCTTT.

This chain joins TRBV7-2 and TRBJ1-2; TRBD1 might be the D (6 bases). V was trimmed by 1 base and J by 3 bases, leaving 9 bases between them. This CDR3 has 14 residues. Per germline, CDR1 SGHTA and CDR2 FQGNSA. CDR3 sequence: CASSLEAGDYGYTF. DNA of the CDR3: TGTGCCAGCAGCTTAGAGGCAGGGGACTATGGCTACACCTTC.

This rearrangement joins TRBV3-1 (or the pseudogene TRBV3-2) to TRBJ1-5; no reliable D call. The CDR3 consists of 13 residues. The ends were cut back, 0 bases at V and 9 bases at J, with 9 bases in the middle. Germline values: CDR1 LGHDT, CDR2 YNNKEL (reference sequence). The CDR3 DNA sequence: TGTGCCAGCAGCCAAGATTGGGCCACGCCCCAGCATTTT. The encoded protein is CASSQDWATPQHF.

The V gene is TRBV6-5, the J gene TRBJ2-7; 10 nucleotides align to TRBD1. Germline CDR1 MNHEY, CDR2 SVGAGI. The CDR3 is 16 amino acids. V gave up 4 bases and J gave up 0 bases; unmatched junction bases: 6. The CDR3: CASSSRTGGTSYEQYF. The DNA of the CDR3 is TGTGCCAGCAGTTCCCGGACAGGGGGTACCTCCTACGAGCAGTACTTC.

The chain couples TRBV5-8 to TRBJ2-3; 9 positions match TRBD1. Germline V lookup: CDR1 SGHTS, CDR2 YDEGEE. This CDR3 spans 15 amino acids. Trimming took 2 bases from V and 4 from J; bases not matched to a gene: 5. The CDR3 spells CASSFTGGGSDTQYF. DNA of the CDR3: TGTGCCAGCAGCTTTACAGGGGGCGGATCAGATACGCAGTATTTT.

This clone occurred a few times. V is TRBV6-1 and J is TRBJ2-2, with a possible D match to TRBD1 (5 bases). V gave up 2 bases and J gave up 1 base, with 8 bases separating them. The V gene's germline CDR1 is MNHNS and CDR2 SASEGT. The CDR3 sequence is 15 residues long. CDR3 DNA sequence: TGTGCCAGCAGTGAATCAGGGTGGAACACCGGGGAGCTGTTTTTT. Translated, it gives CASSESGWNTGELFF.

The chain couples TRBV6-5 to TRBJ1-5; D remains unclear. This CDR3 spans 13 amino acids. Trimming cost V 6 bases and J 3 bases, with 9 bases left between them. CDR1 and CDR2 from the germline V gene are MNHEY and SVGAGI. CDR3 coding DNA: TGTGCCAGCAGAAGACTGAACAATCAGCCCCAGCATTTT. It is translated as CASRRLNNQPQHF.

The chain uses TRBV30 and TRBJ1-6; D unresolved. V gave up 5 bases and J gave up 5 bases, with 10 bases separating them. Germline lookup yields CDR1 GTSNPN and CDR2 SVGIG (reference sequence). This CDR3 is built from 13 residues. DNA for the CDR3: TGTGCCTGGTGCACCGCGCATAATTCACCCCTCCACTTT. Translated: CAWCTAHNSPLHF.

The gene calls are TRBV9 and TRBJ2-5, with TRBD2 matching over 8 bases. The V and J ends lost 4 bases and 5 bases, in that order; junction bases with no gene match: 10. Germline CDR1 is SGDLS and CDR2 is YYNGEE. This CDR3 has 15 residues. The CDR3 spells CASSPSAGVRETQYF. The CDR3 DNA follows: TGTGCCAGCAGCCCGTCAGCGGGAGTGAGGGAGACCCAGTACTTC.

In this sample, this clone turned up a few times. The chain is built from TRBV28 and TRBJ1-2, with 7 bases aligning to TRBD1. The CDR3 has 15 amino acids. Per the germline V gene, CDR1 is MDHEN and CDR2 is SYDVKM. Here the CDR3 reads CAWAAVTGLNYGYTF. CDR3 coding DNA: TGTGCTTGGGCGGCGGTGACAGGGCTTAACTATGGCTACACCTTC.

This chain links TRBV28 with TRBJ2-1; 10 positions agree with TRBD2. V was clipped by 7 bases and J by 8 bases; unmatched bases: 11. From germline, CDR1 is MDHEN and CDR2 SYDVKM. The CDR3 covers 15 residues. CDR3 residues: CASTLSGRVKDEQFF. DNA of the CDR3: TGTGCCAGCACCTTAAGCGGGAGGGTCAAGGATGAGCAGTTCTTC. The variable domain in full, with the rest retrieved from reference TRBV28 and TRBJ2-1, is DVKVTQSSRYLVKRTGEKVFLECVQDMDHENMFWYRQDPGLGLRLIYFSYDVKMKEKGDIPEGYSVSREKKERFSLILESASTNQTSMYLCASTLSGRVKDEQFFGPGTRLTVL.

J is TRBJ2-5 and V is TRBV29-1; perhaps TRBD2 as D (6 bases). The CDR3 length is 12 residues. Germline V gene lookup returns CDR1 SQVTM and CDR2 ANQGSEA. Trimming pared 4 bases from V and 2 bases from J, leaving 8 bases between. The CDR3, as DNA: TGCAGCGTTGGGAGGGGTCAAGAGACCCAGTACTTC. It specifies CSVGRGQETQYF.